The sequence of this T cell receptor beta chain was determined in a study of T cell repertoires in cytomegalovirus infection. Looking at the study overall: CMV infection plus the matching HLA type was flagged by public TCR beta signatures. Points from the study as a whole: HLA-C-restricted, CMV-specific TCR beta clonotypes were dominant ex vivo. Carriers of CMV plus the relevant HLA were identified by cumulative public TCR beta family frequency.

The V gene's germline CDR1 is SGHAT and CDR2 FQNNGV. CDR3 length equals 17 residues. V was pared by 5 bases and J by 7 bases, with 23 bases between. Via MiXCR, TCRdb re-called the reads, giving one row per CDR3 protein. This sample yields 500,000 to 600,000 distinct CDR3 sequences, of which 16% are seen a single time; approximately 24% belongs to the top ten. This clonotype has a count of ten or more. Its antigen is still unknown. The sequenced sample was CD8+ T cells from PBMCs. The genes are TRBV11-2 and TRBJ1-4; D is undetermined. The sequence was obtained from a human donor in good health (CMV status not recorded). Some clones in this sample may be carry-over from other donors' samples. The DNA for the CDR3 is TGTGCCAGCAGCCCATCAGAGGAGCCTCGCGAAGGTGAAAAACTGTTTTTT. Its translation: CASSPSEEPREGEKLFF.